These T cell receptor beta chains were read from a single sample in a study of T cells expressing NK-cell markers. After re-calling the 5' RACE reads, TCRdb lists one entry per CDR3 protein, DNA absent. The sample table sets out 90,000 to 130,000 distinct CDR3 sequences. What was sequenced was blood T cells: a sorted CD56 or NKG2C T cell subset, CD4+ or CD8+ T cells, or bulk PBMC T cells (not recorded which). The receptor source for this set is a woman between 18 and 70 years old in good health. The CDR3 runs from the conserved cysteine through the conserved F or W. Some rows mark clone size as missing; the rest say once, few, many or name a class of expanded clone.

size	V	J	CDR3
-	TRBV20-1	TRBJ2-7	CSKPGQGGSREQYF
-	TRBV27	TRBJ2-1	CASSLSEGGNEQFF
-	TRBV29-1	TRBJ2-1	CSVVPVPHNEQFF
-	TRBV12-3/TRBV12-4	TRBJ2-5	CASNAPGLPSETQYF
-	TRBV29-1	TRBJ2-3	CSVRLGGVHSDTQYF
-	TRBV27	TRBJ2-1	CASSSPSYNEQFF
-	TRBV28	TRBJ2-1	CASSFFGSVHEQFF
-	TRBV7-9	TRBJ2-2	CASSLRGSGELFF
-	TRBV30	TRBJ1-5	CAWGTGGNQPQHF
-	TRBV27	TRBJ2-7	CASSFGDRSYEQYF
-	TRBV27	TRBJ2-1	CASSLNREYEQFF
-	TRBV5-6	TRBJ2-2	CASSLQGMENTGELFF
-	TRBV7-2	TRBJ2-2	CASSLVGGGRNTGELFF
-	TRBV20-1	TRBJ1-1	CSARSIRNTEAFF
-	TRBV11-2	TRBJ2-1	CASSPLGGDHEQFF
-	TRBV12-3/TRBV12-4	TRBJ1-5	CASSLLGTQNQPQHF
-	TRBV12-3/TRBV12-4	TRBJ1-3	CASHGTPVTVNPGNTIYF
-	TRBV29-1	TRBJ1-1	CSARTGTEAFF
-	TRBV5-5	TRBJ2-3	CASSLVSTLTFTDTQYF
-	TRBV27	TRBJ2-1	CARKRKTSAPLNEQFF
-	TRBV29-1	TRBJ2-7	CSVRARAYEQYF
-	TRBV15	TRBJ1-1	CATSRGTTGTEAFF
-	TRBV7-8	TRBJ2-7	CASSLGGGTSGTLPYF
-	TRBV15	TRBJ2-2	CATTTGEANTGELFF
-	TRBV11-2	TRBJ2-2	CASSHTGELFF
-	TRBV12-3/TRBV12-4	TRBJ2-5	CASSLALVGAKGETQYF
-	TRBV19	TRBJ1-5	CALHLVHQPQHF
medium-sized	TRBV28	TRBJ2-5	CASSSRTGLQETQYF
-	TRBV20-1	TRBJ2-1	CSAWTRVGAGEQFF
-	TRBV12-2	TRBJ2-5	CASRPRLAEQIISRETQYF
-	TRBV7-9	TRBJ2-1	CASSYPGTVYNEQFF